Each of the 32 T cell receptor beta chains below was sequenced from the same sample in a study of cytomegalovirus exposure and HLA in healthy donors. In the PCR, 60 Vbeta and 13 Jbeta primers were used. Sequenced by immunoSEQ multiplex PCR; TCRdb stores in-frame clones only, minus some. The sample has around 180,000 clones; about 86% are singletons. Sequencing was done on a sample of PBMCs. The receptor set was obtained from a woman between 18 and 29 years old in good health and CMV-seropositive.

The chain is built from TRBV29-1 and TRBJ2-1, with 9 bases that match TRBD1. With 6 bases clipped from V and 7 bases from J, the junction kept 10 bases outside the gene matches. CDR1 SQVTM and CDR2 ANQGSEA come from the germline V gene. CDR3 length equals 14 residues. The CDR3 DNA is TGCAGCGTAGACCAAGGGACAGGGACGAATGAGCAGTTCTTC. This gives the protein CSVDQGTGTNEQFF.

The chain is built from TRBV9 and TRBJ2-3; D unresolved. CDR3 size: 15 residues. Trimming cost V 0 bases and J 0 bases, with 8 bases left between them. Germline lookup yields CDR1 SGDLS and CDR2 YYNGEE. Here the CDR3 DNA reads TGTGCCAGCAGCGTAGCGAGGTCTAGCACAGATACGCAGTATTTT. Protein sequence: CASSVARSSTDTQYF.

This chain links TRBV19 with TRBJ1-6; TRBD1 aligns across 9 bases. This CDR3 contains 15 residues. V gave up 7 bases and J gave up 7 bases; unmatched junction bases: 8. Germline loops: CDR1 LNHDA, CDR2 SQIVND (reference sequence). The chain's CDR3 is CASNTGQGPNSPLHF. CDR3 nucleotide sequence: TGTGCCAGTAACACGGGACAGGGTCCCAATTCACCCCTCCACTTT.

The chain couples TRBV13 to TRBJ2-3; TRBD1 matches at 7 bases. Per germline, CDR1 PRHDT and CDR2 FYEKMQ (reference sequence). The CDR3 sequence is 15 residues long. V shed 5 bases, J shed 0 bases, and the junction held 5 bases outside the gene matches. CDR3 region: CASSQGQPSTDTQYF. CDR3 DNA sequence: TGTGCCAGCAGCCAGGGACAGCCGAGCACAGATACGCAGTATTTT.

The chain uses TRBV19 and TRBJ2-3; 9 bases are a match to TRBD1. Germline V CDR1 and CDR2: LNHDA, SQIVND (reference sequence). CDR3 size: 15 residues. Losses at the gene ends were 4 bases for V and 0 bases for J; bases not matched to a gene: 2. The CDR3 loop reads CASSRGQGSTDTQYF. CDR3 nucleotide sequence: TGTGCCAGTAGTAGGGGACAGGGTAGCACAGATACGCAGTATTTT. The full variable domain, rest sourced from reference TRBV19 and TRBJ2-3, is DGGITQSPKYLFRKEGQNVTLSCEQNLNHDAMYWYRQDPGQGLRLIYYSQIVNDFQKGDIAEGYSVSREKKESFPLTVTSAQKNPTAFYLCASSRGQGSTDTQYFGPGTRLTVL.

This sequence joins TRBV15 and TRBJ2-2; 8 nucleotides match TRBD1. The germline V gene encodes CDR1 LNHNV and CDR2 YYDKDF (reference sequence). Trimming cost V 4 bases and J 9 bases; bases outside gene matches: 10. This CDR3 contains 15 residues. This CDR3 reads CATSNILQGARELFF. For the CDR3, the DNA is TGTGCCACCAGCAATATACTTCAGGGGGCGCGGGAGCTGTTTTTT.

The CDR3 sequence is CASSQEGGVGNYGYTF. CDR3 bases: TGCGCCAGCAGCCAAGAGGGGGGGGTCGGGAACTATGGCTACACCTTC. The rearrangement uses TRBV4-1 and TRBJ1-2, with D maybe TRBD1 (5 bases). Germline values: CDR1 MGHRA, CDR2 YSYEKL. V was trimmed by 0 bases and J by 2 bases, leaving 13 bases between them. The CDR3 extends over 16 amino acids.

The gene calls are TRBV19 and TRBJ2-2; 7 nucleotides agree with TRBD1. The junction had 14 bases not matched to a gene; V was cut back by 11 bases and J by 2 bases. Germline CDR1 reads LNHDA; CDR2 reads SQIVND (reference sequence). The CDR3 runs to 16 residues. CDR3 loop: CASVRQGPRNTGELFF. Here the CDR3 DNA reads TGTGCCTCCGTCCGACAGGGACCGAGAAACACCGGGGAGCTGTTTTTT. The complete variable domain, with remaining parts taken from reference TRBV19 and TRBJ2-2, reads DGGITQSPKYLFRKEGQNVTLSCEQNLNHDAMYWYRQDPGQGLRLIYYSQIVNDFQKGDIAEGYSVSREKKESFPLTVTSAQKNPTAFYLCASVRQGPRNTGELFFGEGSRLTVL.

The chain couples TRBV19 to TRBJ2-3; TRBD1 aligns across 8 bases. The V gene end was trimmed by 5 bases and the J gene end by 3 bases; junction bases not matched to a gene: 7. CDR3 length: 15 residues. Per the germline V gene, CDR1 is LNHDA and CDR2 is SQIVND (reference sequence). The CDR3: CASSDSGGITDTQYF. CDR3 nucleotides: TGTGCCAGTAGTGACTCAGGGGGCATAACAGATACGCAGTATTTT.

V and J are TRBV7-3 and TRBJ1-5; 7 nucleotides agree with TRBD1. The V gene end was trimmed by 5 bases and the J gene end by 5 bases; junction bases not matched to a gene: 3. This CDR3 region has 13 residues. Germline values: CDR1 SGHTA, CDR2 FQGTGA. CDR3 sequence reads: CASSQGGDQPQHF. The CDR3 DNA sequence: TGTGCCAGCAGCCAGGGGGGAGATCAGCCCCAGCATTTT.

The chain recombines TRBV6-6 with TRBJ1-2, with TRBD1 matching 11 bases. V shed 5 bases, J shed 4 bases, and the junction held 6 bases outside the gene matches. The germline V gene has CDR1 MNHNY and CDR2 SVGAGI (reference sequence). The CDR3 is 15 amino acids. CDR3 in amino acids: CASSPRTGGTYGYTF. As DNA, the CDR3 is TGTGCCAGCAGTCCGCGGACAGGGGGCACCTATGGCTACACCTTC.

This clone was seen once. The J gene is TRBJ2-3, the V gene TRBV2; possible D gene TRBD2, 10 bases. CDR1 and CDR2 from the germline V gene are SNHLY and FYNNEI. Trimming pared 6 bases from V and 0 bases from J, leaving 28 bases between. CDR3 size: 20 residues. The CDR3 region has the DNA TGTGCCAGCAGGACGACAGGGGGACAGCGGGGGGGAACTAGCACAGATACGCAGTATTTT. Protein: CASRTTGGQRGGTSTDTQYF.

This clone was detected a few times. CDR3 protein: CASRYGLAGAPGETQYF. The CDR3 DNA reads as TGTGCCAGCAGATACGGACTAGCGGGGGCTCCAGGGGAGACCCAGTACTTC. The rearrangement uses TRBV7-9 and TRBJ2-5; the match to TRBD2 covers 13 bases. Trimming took 6 bases from V and 5 from J; bases not matched to a gene: 12. The germline CDR1 and CDR2 sequences are SEHNR and FQNEAQ (reference sequence). The CDR3 spans 17 residues.

The chain is built from TRBV6-1 and TRBJ2-3, with 8 nucleotides matching TRBD1. This CDR3 has 14 amino acids. With 6 bases clipped from V and 3 bases from J, the junction kept 5 bases outside the gene matches. From germline, CDR1 is MNHNS and CDR2 SASEGT. The CDR3 sequence is CASSPDRETDTQYF. CDR3 DNA: TGTGCCAGCAGCCCGGACAGGGAGACAGATACGCAGTATTTT.

The chain combines TRBV29-1 with TRBJ2-1; 10 bases map to TRBD1. Germline-derived CDR1 and CDR2 are SQVTM and ANQGSEA. The CDR3 contains 15 residues. V dropped 6 bases and J dropped 10; count of bases not matched to a gene: 15. The CDR3 here is CSVTPVGQGGKEQFF. The CDR3 DNA follows: TGCAGCGTAACCCCGGTCGGACAGGGGGGGAAGGAGCAGTTCTTC.

This clone turned up a few times. J is TRBJ2-1 and V is TRBV5-1; 8 bases line up with TRBD2. With 0 bases clipped from V and 5 bases from J, the junction kept 10 bases outside the gene matches. CDR3 length: 17 amino acids. CDR1 is SGHRS, CDR2 YFSETQ, per germline. CDR3 protein: CASSLGTSGHANNEQFF. The CDR3 nucleotides read TGCGCCAGCAGCTTGGGTACTAGCGGACATGCCAACAATGAGCAGTTCTTC. Supplemented by reference TRBV5-1 and TRBJ2-1, the full variable domain reads KAGVTQTPRYLIKTRGQQVTLSCSPISGHRSVSWYQQTPGQGLQFLFEYFSETQRNKGNFPGRFSGRQFSNSRSEMNVSTLELGDSALYLCASSLGTSGHANNEQFFGPGTRLTVL.

The chain combines TRBV19 with TRBJ2-1; D perhaps matches TRBD2 (6 bases). This CDR3 has 15 residues. Trimming stripped 7 bases from V and 6 bases from J, with 19 bases between. The germline CDR1 and CDR2 sequences are LNHDA and SQIVND (reference sequence). The CDR3 region has the DNA TGTGCCAGTATTAGAGGAGGGCCAGAAGGCAATGAGCAGTTCTTC. Its translation is CASIRGGPEGNEQFF.

This clone has only a few counts. The chain couples TRBV6-5 to TRBJ1-1; D perhaps matches TRBD1 (6 bases). This CDR3 spans 15 amino acids. Trimming took 7 bases from V and 5 from J, leaving 20 bases between them. CDR1 is MNHEY, CDR2 SVGAGI, per germline. This chain's CDR3 is CASIGIGGALTEAFF. CDR3 nucleotide sequence: TGTGCCAGCATCGGCATCGGGGGGGCTCTAACTGAAGCTTTCTTT.

The chain couples TRBV30 to TRBJ2-5, with 7 positions matching TRBD1. V lost 5 bases and J lost 7; bases outside the gene matches: 13. Germline CDR1 reads GTSNPN; CDR2 reads SVGIG (reference sequence). This CDR3 has 14 amino acids. This chain's CDR3 is CAWAMTGTGSTQYF. DNA for the CDR3: TGTGCCTGGGCAATGACAGGGACGGGGTCGACCCAGTACTTC. Full variable domain (rest looked up from reference TRBV30 and TRBJ2-5): SQTIHQWPATLVQPVGSPLSLECTVEGTSNPNLYWYRQAAGRGLQLLFYSVGIGQISSEVPQNLSASRPQDRQFILSSKKLLLSDSGFYLCAWAMTGTGSTQYFGPGTRLLVL.

The chain has TRBV30 and TRBJ1-2; D perhaps matches TRBD1 (6 bases). The V end was cut by 1 base, the J end by 8 bases, with 14 bases between. Per germline, CDR1 GTSNPN and CDR2 SVGIG (reference sequence). The CDR3 is made up of 13 amino acids. CDR3 sequence reads: CAWSDGQPGGYTF. The CDR3 DNA sequence: TGTGCCTGGAGTGACGGACAGCCAGGGGGCTACACCTTC.

The chain carries TRBV4-3 and TRBJ1-2; 10 bases align to TRBD1. The CDR3 has 16 amino acids. Per germline, CDR1 LGHNA and CDR2 YSLEER. Trimming at V came to 0 bases and at J to 3 bases, leaving 4 bases not matched to a gene. The CDR3 coding sequence is TGCGCCAGCAGCCAAGATGCCGGGACAGGGGACTATGGCTACACCTTC. Amino acid sequence: CASSQDAGTGDYGYTF.

The chain has TRBV9 and TRBJ2-3; D gene uncertain. V lost 0 bases and J lost 1, with 6 bases in between. This CDR3 has 14 residues. The V gene's germline CDR1 is SGDLS and CDR2 YYNGEE. This CDR3 reads CASSVDLGTDTQYF. The CDR3 nucleotides read TGTGCCAGCAGCGTAGACTTGGGCACAGATACGCAGTATTTT.

This chain joins TRBV15 and TRBJ2-6; no clear D gene. The CDR3 totals 17 residues. Germline loops: CDR1 LNHNV, CDR2 YYDKDF (reference sequence). V was shortened by 0 bases and J by 0 bases, with 9 bases between the two germline ends. This CDR3 reads CATSREGDISGANVLTF. CDR3 bases: TGTGCCACCAGCAGAGAAGGCGACATCTCTGGGGCCAACGTCCTGACTTTC.

V usage is TRBV7-3 and J usage is TRBJ2-5; TRBD1 might be the D (5 bases). Germline assignment: CDR1 SGHTA and CDR2 FQGTGA. This CDR3 contains 14 residues. V was shortened by 6 bases and J by 3 bases, with 14 bases between the two germline ends. CDR3 DNA: TGTGCCAGCAGTCGCGACAGCAATGAAGAGACCCAGTACTTC. Amino acid sequence: CASSRDSNEETQYF.

The chain links TRBV5-8 to TRBJ2-1; maybe TRBD1 (6 bases). Germline V gene sequence: CDR1 SGHTS, CDR2 YDEGEE. There are 14 residues in the CDR3. Trimming cost V 6 bases and J 3 bases, with 13 bases left between them. The CDR3 region is CASNIQGIYNEQFF. The DNA for the CDR3 is TGTGCCAGCAATATACAGGGTATCTACAATGAGCAGTTCTTC.

The genes are TRBV30 and TRBJ2-1; the match to TRBD2 covers 13 bases. Per the germline V gene, CDR1 is GTSNPN and CDR2 is SVGIG (reference sequence). V trimming: 1 base; J trimming: 4 bases; junction bases outside the gene matches: 7. The CDR3 extends over 17 amino acids. The CDR3 region has the DNA TGTGCCTGGAGTGGGGGGGGACTAGCGGGGAAATACAATGAGCAGTTCTTC. This codes for CAWSGGGLAGKYNEQFF.

CDR3 sequence: CASSLVLGGDHLGELFF. CDR3 coding DNA: TGTGCCAGCAGCTTGGTCCTTGGCGGGGATCACCTCGGGGAGCTGTTTTTT. V gene TRBV5-6 combines with J gene TRBJ2-2; a possible D gene is TRBD2 (6 bases). The V end lost 0 bases, the J end lost 7 bases, and 19 bases lay between the germline ends. The CDR3 extends over 17 amino acids. Germline CDR1 is SGHDT and CDR2 is YYEEEE.

The chain combines TRBV28 with TRBJ2-5; a possible D gene is TRBD2 (6 bases). Germline V gene sequence: CDR1 MDHEN, CDR2 SYDVKM. The ends were cut back, 4 bases at V and 1 base at J, with 10 bases in the middle. The CDR3 covers 14 residues. The CDR3 region has the DNA TGTGCCAGCAGTTCTAGCGTAACCCAAGAGACCCAGTACTTC. It yields the protein CASSSSVTQETQYF.

This rearrangement joins TRBV7-9 to TRBJ2-3; 7 bases map to TRBD1. The CDR3 covers 14 residues. Germline CDR1 SEHNR, CDR2 FQNEAQ (reference sequence). With 4 bases clipped from V and 4 bases from J, the junction kept 5 bases outside the gene matches. The CDR3 protein is CASSSTGSPDTQYF. As DNA, the CDR3 is TGTGCCAGCAGCTCGACAGGGTCCCCAGATACGCAGTATTTT. Full variable domain (outside the CDR3, taken from reference TRBV7-9 and TRBJ2-3): DTGVSQNPRHKITKRGQNVTFRCDPISEHNRLYWYRQTLGQGPEFLTYFQNEAQLEKSRLLSDRFSAERPKGSFSTLEIQRTEQGDSAMYLCASSSTGSPDTQYFGPGTRLTVL.

The CDR3, as DNA: TGTGCCAGCAGGGGGGGGCTTGGGGTAGCGGGGGCAGAAGAGACCCAGTACTTC. Amino acid sequence: CASRGGLGVAGAEETQYF. The chain joins TRBV28 to TRBJ2-5; 9 nucleotides align to TRBD2. CDR1 MDHEN and CDR2 SYDVKM come from the germline V gene. With 6 bases clipped from V and 3 bases from J, the junction kept 17 bases outside the gene matches. There are 18 residues in the CDR3.

The chain employs TRBV11-3 and TRBJ2-5; 8 bases map to TRBD2. V lost 0 bases to trimming and J lost 5 bases; unmatched junction nucleotides: 8. The CDR3 is 16 amino acids. Germline CDR1 is SGHNT and CDR2 is YENEEA. CDR3 loop: CASSLELAGSWETQYF. The DNA for the CDR3 is TGTGCCAGCAGCTTAGAATTAGCGGGGAGCTGGGAGACCCAGTACTTC.

The chain recombines TRBV28 with TRBJ1-6; 7 bases line up with TRBD1. Losses at the gene ends were 4 bases for V and 6 bases for J; bases not matched to a gene: 3. There are 14 residues in the CDR3. Germline V gene lookup returns CDR1 MDHEN and CDR2 SYDVKM. The CDR3 DNA is TGTGCCAGCAGTTCCGGGACAGCTAATTCACCCCTCCACTTT. It yields the protein CASSSGTANSPLHF.